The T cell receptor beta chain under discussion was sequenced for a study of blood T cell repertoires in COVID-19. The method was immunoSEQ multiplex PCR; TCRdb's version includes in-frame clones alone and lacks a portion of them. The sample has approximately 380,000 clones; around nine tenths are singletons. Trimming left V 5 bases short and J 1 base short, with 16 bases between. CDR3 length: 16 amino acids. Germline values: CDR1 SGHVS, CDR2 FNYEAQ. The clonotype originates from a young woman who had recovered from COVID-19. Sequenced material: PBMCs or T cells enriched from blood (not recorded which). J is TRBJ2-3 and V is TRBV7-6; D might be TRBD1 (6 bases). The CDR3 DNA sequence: TGTGCCAGCAGCATTGGACAGAGCCAGGGCACAGATACGCAGTATTTT. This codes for CASSIGQSQGTDTQYF.